This T cell receptor beta chain was recorded in a study of blood T cell repertoires in COVID-19. Study at large: Collection of acute and convalescent COVID-19 samples took place in the United States, Italy and Spain.

In the original analysis: Amplification of reference gene primers provided the estimated nucleated cell counts. The table came from immunoSEQ multiplex PCR; TCRdb's copy has only in-frame clones and leaves some out. D and trimming come from the DNA, and the V and J calls and clone size come from that table. The data show about 310,000 clones, about 89% seen once. Source material: PBMCs or T cells enriched from blood (not recorded which). The TCR originated in a man in his sixties who had recovered from COVID-19.

CDR3 sequence: CASSLAQSTDTQYF. The CDR3 DNA reads as TGTGCCAGCAGTCTGGCCCAATCCACAGATACGCAGTATTTT. The chain carries TRBV28 and TRBJ2-3; D gene unclear. There are 14 residues in the CDR3. V gave up 5 bases and J gave up 2 bases, with 11 bases separating them. Germline V gives CDR1 MDHEN, CDR2 SYDVKM.